The table lists the clone carrying this T cell receptor (beta chain) with a count of one. The source of the sample is a study of blood T cell repertoires in COVID-19. TCRdb keeps only in-frame clones here, not all; method: immunoSEQ multiplex PCR. The sample consists of 250,000 to 400,000 clones, 90% of them appearing once. The germline V gene has CDR1 MNHEY and CDR2 SMNVEV (reference sequence). J was trimmed by 4 bases and V by 2 bases; bases with no gene match: 7. The CDR3 contains 16 residues. The sequence was obtained from a woman aged 25 to 39 with COVID-19, enrolled during active disease. The rearrangement links TRBV27 to TRBJ2-3; TRBD2 matches 9 bases. Source material: peripheral blood. The CDR3 DNA follows: TGTGCCAGCAGTTTACTCGGGCTAGCGGGACCAGATACGCAGTATTTT. Residues: CASSLLGLAGPDTQYF.